Below are 21 T cell receptor beta chains sequenced from a single sample in a study of a mutant IDH1 vaccine in newly diagnosed glioma. No antigens are known for them. Time point denoted: week 23, last vaccination. Mutant IDH1 20-mer peptide, at 300 ug, made up each vaccine dose, with topical imiquimod. Method: immunoSEQ multiplex PCR; TCRdb's copy keeps in-frame clones and lacks some. The sample yields some 28,000 clones, roughly 80% seen once. The source material was PBMCs, sampled from a glioma patient whose treatment included an IDH1 peptide vaccine. The receptors shown here come from a woman aged 25 to 45 with glioma.

This chain uses TRBV6-1 with TRBJ1-1, with TRBD1 as a possible D gene (5 bases). Per the germline V gene, CDR1 is MNHNS and CDR2 is SASEGT. CDR3 size: 14 residues. The germline V and J ends were trimmed by 4 bases and 5 bases, with 14 bases remaining between them. The CDR3 is CASSVGAGWTEAFF. The DNA for the CDR3 is TGTGCCAGCAGTGTCGGGGCAGGTTGGACTGAAGCTTTCTTT.

The CDR3 DNA sequence: TGTGCCAGCAGCCCCCGACAGGGTGCACTTATGGACAATGAGCAGTTCTTC. Its protein product is CASSPRQGALMDNEQFF. The chain couples TRBV5-5 to TRBJ2-1; 7 bases fit TRBD1. Trimming removed 4 bases from V and 5 bases from J; junction bases left unmatched: 15. Germline values: CDR1 SGHKS, CDR2 YYEKEE (reference sequence). CDR3 length: 17 residues.

This clone is labeled medium-sized. Other nucleotide sequences from this sample produce the same CDR3. The chain has TRBV10-2 and TRBJ1-1; 9 bases agree with TRBD1. V gave up 5 bases and J gave up 4 bases; unmatched junction bases: 2. The CDR3 loop spans 13 amino acids. Germline V gene data show CDR1 as WSHSY and CDR2 as SAAADI. The CDR3 DNA reads as TGCGCCAGCAGTAAGACAGGGGGCACTGAAGCTTTCTTT. Translation gives CASSKTGGTEAFF.

The CDR3 loop reads CASRWTGYPGELFF. CDR3 in DNA: TGTGCCAGCCGGTGGACAGGGTATCCCGGGGAGCTGTTTTTT. This chain links TRBV7-9 with TRBJ2-2; 8 bases line up with TRBD1. The V segment lost 8 bases and the J segment 6 bases; nucleotides outside the gene matches: 8. The CDR3 extends over 14 amino acids. Germline loops: CDR1 SEHNR, CDR2 FQNEAQ (reference sequence).

V is TRBV19 and J is TRBJ1-2; D is ambiguous. Germline V lookup: CDR1 LNHDA, CDR2 SQIVND (reference sequence). V lost 4 bases, J lost 4 bases, and 7 bases lay in between. This CDR3 region has 12 residues. The CDR3 DNA reads as TGTGCCAGTAGTACGGCGGTCTATGGCTACACCTTC. Its protein product is CASSTAVYGYTF.

This chain joins TRBV7-8 and TRBJ2-7; TRBD2 is a possible D gene (6 bases). Germline values: CDR1 SGHVS, CDR2 FQNEAQ. This CDR3 contains 14 residues. V lost 4 bases, J lost 3 bases, and 13 bases lay in between. This CDR3 reads CASSYGTGDYEQYF. CDR3 nucleotide sequence: TGTGCCAGCAGCTACGGGACGGGAGACTACGAGCAGTACTTC.

This rearrangement joins TRBV2 to TRBJ1-3; TRBD1 aligns across 7 bases. With V trimmed by 4 bases and J by 4 bases, 13 bases remained unmatched. The CDR3 runs to 17 residues. Germline CDR1 SNHLY, CDR2 FYNNEI. This CDR3 is CASSGRQGLFSGNTIYF. In nucleotides, the CDR3 is TGTGCCAGCAGTGGTAGACAGGGCTTATTCTCGGGAAACACCATATATTTT.

The CDR3 region has the DNA TGTGCCAGTACCGCGGGACATCCCGGCTACACCTTC. Its protein is CASTAGHPGYTF. The chain is built from TRBV19 and TRBJ1-2, with D possibly matching TRBD1 (6 bases). Trimming left V 7 bases short and J 8 bases short, with 14 bases between. Per the germline V gene, CDR1 is LNHDA and CDR2 is SQIVND (reference sequence). The CDR3 consists of 12 residues.

The chain couples TRBV27 to TRBJ1-2; TRBD1 matches 8 bases. The CDR3 loop spans 16 amino acids. Germline loops: CDR1 MNHEY, CDR2 SMNVEV (reference sequence). After removal of 5 bases from V and 11 bases from J, the junction contained 19 bases not matched to a gene. For the CDR3, the DNA is TGTGCCAGCAGTCCGACGGACAGCCAGGGGGCTAGGGGGTACACCTTC. Its translation is CASSPTDSQGARGYTF.

This clone was detected once. The V gene is TRBV2, the J gene TRBJ2-5, with a possible D match to TRBD1 (6 bases). Germline CDR1 SNHLY, CDR2 FYNNEI. The CDR3 spans 15 residues. V gave up 7 bases and J gave up 5 bases, with 20 bases separating them. This CDR3 reads CASKAGQLDGETQYF. Here the CDR3 DNA reads TGTGCCAGCAAAGCCGGACAGCTCGACGGCGAGACCCAGTACTTC.

The chain employs TRBV11-3 and TRBJ2-1, with a tentative D call TRBD2 (7 bases). The CDR3 sequence is 15 residues long. Trimming pared 3 bases from V and 2 bases from J, leaving 11 bases between. Germline V gives CDR1 SGHNT, CDR2 YENEEA. The CDR3 protein is CASSFLGGPYNEQFF. The CDR3 region has the DNA TGTGCCAGCAGCTTCTTGGGGGGGCCCTACAATGAGCAGTTCTTC.

The chain employs TRBV5-6 and TRBJ1-2; D is perhaps TRBD1 (6 bases). Germline V gene data show CDR1 as SGHDT and CDR2 as YYEEEE. Trimming took off 0 bases at V and 4 bases at J, with 10 bases between the two ends. The length of the CDR3 is 14 residues. The DNA of the CDR3 is TGTGCCAGCAGCTTGGCGGGACAAGTCTATGGCTACACCTTC. Residues: CASSLAGQVYGYTF. Filled out from reference TRBV5-6 and TRBJ1-2, the complete variable domain reads DAGVTQSPTHLIKTRGQQVTLRCSPKSGHDTVSWYQQALGQGPQFIFQYYEEEERQRGNFPDRFSGHQFPNYSSELNVNALLLGDSALYLCASSLAGQVYGYTFGSGTRLTVV.

This sequence joins TRBV7-9 and TRBJ1-2; D not resolved. The CDR3 is made up of 12 amino acids. Germline V gene data show CDR1 as SEHNR and CDR2 as FQNEAQ (reference sequence). V gave up 3 bases and J gave up 4 bases, with 6 bases separating them. Here the CDR3 reads CASSLYSYGYTF. The CDR3 region has the DNA TGTGCCAGCAGCTTGTACAGCTATGGCTACACCTTC. The entire variable domain, with the rest obtained from reference TRBV7-9 and TRBJ1-2, is as follows: DTGVSQNPRHKITKRGQNVTFRCDPISEHNRLYWYRQTLGQGPEFLTYFQNEAQLEKSRLLSDRFSAERPKGSFSTLEIQRTEQGDSAMYLCASSLYSYGYTFGSGTRLTVV.

The CDR3 DNA is TGTGCCAGTAGGGTAGGCAGATCGAATGAAAAACTGTTTTTT. This codes for CASRVGRSNEKLFF. The chain carries TRBV6-5 and TRBJ1-4, with D hard to call. Germline loops: CDR1 MNHEY, CDR2 SVGAGI. The ends were cut back, 9 bases at V and 5 bases at J, with 16 bases in the middle. CDR3 length: 14 amino acids.

The V and J genes are TRBV5-1 and TRBJ2-3; D gene uncertain. This CDR3 spans 11 amino acids. Trimming took off 4 bases at V and 2 bases at J, with 2 bases between the two ends. CDR1 is SGHRS, CDR2 YFSETQ, per germline. The CDR3 is CASSITDTQYF. The CDR3 region has the DNA TGCGCCAGCAGCATCACAGATACGCAGTATTTT.

The chain has TRBV29-1 and TRBJ2-5, with D maybe TRBD2 (7 bases). Per germline, CDR1 SQVTM and CDR2 ANQGSEA. This CDR3 region has 14 residues. Trimming left V 2 bases short and J 5 bases short, with 15 bases between. CDR3 DNA sequence: TGCAGCGTTGAACTAGGGGGGGCAAGGGAGACCCAGTACTTC. It yields the protein CSVELGGARETQYF.

V and J are TRBV6-1 and TRBJ1-2; 8 nucleotides match TRBD1. The CDR3 has 14 amino acids. CDR1 is MNHNS and CDR2 is SASEGT in the germline V gene. Trimming cost V 5 bases and J 8 bases; bases outside gene matches: 10. The CDR3 DNA reads as TGTGCCAGCAGTCCCCGGACAGGGAGCTACGGCTACACCTTC. This gives the protein CASSPRTGSYGYTF.

This clone was seen once. This chain links TRBV7-9 with TRBJ2-5; 8 bases fit TRBD2. The length of the CDR3 is 17 residues. V shed 5 bases, J shed 1 base, and the junction held 12 bases outside the gene matches. CDR1 SEHNR and CDR2 FQNEAQ come from the germline V gene (reference sequence). Here the CDR3 DNA reads TGTGCCAGCAGCCTGTTAGCGGGGCCAGAATTCCAAGAGACCCAGTACTTC. Translating it yields CASSLLAGPEFQETQYF. Full variable domain (rest looked up from reference TRBV7-9 and TRBJ2-5): DTGVSQNPRHKITKRGQNVTFRCDPISEHNRLYWYRQTLGQGPEFLTYFQNEAQLEKSRLLSDRFSAERPKGSFSTLEIQRTEQGDSAMYLCASSLLAGPEFQETQYFGPGTRLLVL.

V gene TRBV5-8 combines with J gene TRBJ2-2; D is ambiguous. The V end lost 4 bases, the J end lost 5 bases, and 12 bases lay between the germline ends. The CDR3 contains 14 residues. Looked up from germline, CDR1 is SGHTS and CDR2 is YDEGEE. The CDR3 loop reads CASSVTGWTGELFF. The CDR3 DNA reads as TGTGCCAGCAGCGTGACCGGGTGGACCGGGGAGCTGTTTTTT.

The chain employs TRBV19 and TRBJ2-4; D may be TRBD1 (5 bases). This CDR3 comprises 17 residues. CDR1 is LNHDA and CDR2 is SQIVND in the germline V gene (reference sequence). V was trimmed by 2 bases and J by 0 bases, leaving 14 bases between them. This CDR3 is CASSIPQGWGAKNIQYF. The DNA of the CDR3 is TGTGCCAGTAGTATACCCCAGGGATGGGGAGCCAAAAACATTCAGTACTTC.

J is TRBJ2-7 and V is TRBV19; TRBD1 might be the D (6 bases). There are 15 residues in the CDR3. Germline CDR1 reads LNHDA; CDR2 reads SQIVND (reference sequence). Trimming left V 3 bases short and J 8 bases short, with 20 bases between. The CDR3 is CASSMGAGRGNKQYF. CDR3 DNA: TGTGCCAGTAGTATGGGTGCTGGCAGGGGAAACAAGCAGTACTTC. The full variable domain, in which reference TRBV19 and TRBJ2-7 provide the parts outside the CDR3, is DGGITQSPKYLFRKEGQNVTLSCEQNLNHDAMYWYRQDPGQGLRLIYYSQIVNDFQKGDIAEGYSVSREKKESFPLTVTSAQKNPTAFYLCASSMGAGRGNKQYFGPGTRLTVT.